Listed below are T cell receptor beta chains from one sample, sequenced in a study of blood T cell repertoires in COVID-19. Method: immunoSEQ multiplex PCR; TCRdb's copy keeps in-frame clones and lacks some. The data contain over 90,000 clones, 65% to 85% of them seen just once; the ten biggest clones take up around a quarter. Material for sequencing was peripheral blood. Receptors were obtained from an elderly man with active or convalescent COVID-19. Each CDR3 is given with its conserved first and last residue. A D gene is named only where the DNA matches it firmly. Some rows mark clone size as missing; the rest say once, few, many or name a class of expanded clone.

TRBD2	NA	TRBV9	TRBJ2-1	CASSPSGGPYNEQFF	TGTGCCAGCAGCCCCAGCGGGGGTCCTTACAATGAGCAGTTCTTC
TRBD2	once	TRBV3-1/TRBV3-2	TRBJ2-3	CASSLLGLAGGTDTQYF	TGTGCCAGCAGCCTCCTGGGACTAGCGGGGGGGACAGATACGCAGTATTTT
NA	NA	TRBV6-4	TRBJ2-2	CASSPGWNTGELFF	TGTGCCAGCAGTCCGGGTTGGAACACCGGGGAGCTGTTTTTT
NA	NA	TRBV5-1	TRBJ2-1	CASSLVGGREQFF	TGCGCCAGCAGCTTGGTGGGGGGACGCGAGCAGTTCTTC
NA	NA	TRBV27	TRBJ2-7	CASSLNRAHDEQYF	TGTGCCAGCAGTTTAAACAGGGCTCACGACGAGCAGTACTTC
TRBD1	NA	TRBV5-4	TRBJ1-2	CASRQDRDYGYTF	TGTGCCAGCAGGCAAGACAGGGACTATGGCTACACCTTC
TRBD1	NA	TRBV6-5	TRBJ1-6	CASSYGDSNSPLHF	TGTGCCAGCAGTTACGGGGACAGTAATTCACCCCTCCACTTT
NA	NA	TRBV18	TRBJ1-1	CASSRSSVGRVVTEAFF	TGTGCCAGCTCCAGGTCATCAGTTGGGCGAGTGGTGACTGAAGCTTTCTTT
NA	NA	TRBV6-5	TRBJ1-5	CASSYRRDQPQHF	TGTGCCAGCAGTTATCGGAGGGATCAGCCCCAGCATTTT
TRBD1	NA	TRBV29-1	TRBJ2-5	CSAQGGRETQYF	TGCAGCGCACAGGGGGGAAGGGAGACCCAGTACTTC
NA	NA	TRBV28	TRBJ1-4	CASSSPGATNEKLFF	TGTGCCAGCAGTTCTCCGGGAGCAACTAATGAAAAACTGTTTTTT